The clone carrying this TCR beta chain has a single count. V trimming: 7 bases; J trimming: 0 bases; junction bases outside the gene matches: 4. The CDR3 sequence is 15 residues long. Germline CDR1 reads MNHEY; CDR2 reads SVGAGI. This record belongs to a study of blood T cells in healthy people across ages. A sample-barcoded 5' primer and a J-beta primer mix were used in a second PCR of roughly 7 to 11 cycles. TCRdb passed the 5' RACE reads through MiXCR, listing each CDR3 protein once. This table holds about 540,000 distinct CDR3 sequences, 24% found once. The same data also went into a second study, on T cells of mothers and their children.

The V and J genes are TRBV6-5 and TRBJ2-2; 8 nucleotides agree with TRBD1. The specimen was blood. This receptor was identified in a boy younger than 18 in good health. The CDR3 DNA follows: TGTGCCAGCACAATACAGGGGGCGAACACCGGGGAGCTGTTTTTT. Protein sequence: CASTIQGANTGELFF.